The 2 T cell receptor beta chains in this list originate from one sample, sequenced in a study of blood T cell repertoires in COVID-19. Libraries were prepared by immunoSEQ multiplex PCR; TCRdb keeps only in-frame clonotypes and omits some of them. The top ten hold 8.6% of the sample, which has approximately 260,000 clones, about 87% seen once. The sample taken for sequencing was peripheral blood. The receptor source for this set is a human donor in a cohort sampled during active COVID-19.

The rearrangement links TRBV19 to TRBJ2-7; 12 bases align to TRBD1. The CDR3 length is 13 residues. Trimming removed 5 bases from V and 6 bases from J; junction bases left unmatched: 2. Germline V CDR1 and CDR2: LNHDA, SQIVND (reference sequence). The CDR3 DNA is TGTGCCAGTAGTCCGGGACAGGGGGCCGAGCAGTACTTC. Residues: CASSPGQGAEQYF.

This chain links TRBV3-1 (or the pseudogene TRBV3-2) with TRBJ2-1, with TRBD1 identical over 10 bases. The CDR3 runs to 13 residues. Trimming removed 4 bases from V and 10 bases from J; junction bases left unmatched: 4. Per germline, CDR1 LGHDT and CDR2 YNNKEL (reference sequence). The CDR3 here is CASSRQGAREQFF. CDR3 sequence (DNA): TGTGCCAGCAGCCGACAGGGGGCCCGGGAGCAGTTCTTC.